A selection of T cell receptor beta chains follows, all from one sample in a study of Ad26.COV2.S vaccination and SARS-CoV-2 variants. Some clones are missing from TCRdb's copy, which holds only in-frame ones; the method was immunoSEQ multiplex PCR. The profile shows hundreds of thousands of clones, 83% of them singletons. The source was peripheral blood, collected in a trial of Ad26.COV2.S vaccine versus placebo. The receptor set was obtained from a person between 18 and 59 years old who received the Ad26.COV2.S COVID-19 vaccine or a placebo. Each CDR3 is given with its conserved first and last residue. Clone size is shown for a subset of rows, as once, few, many or a class of expanded clone.

>TRBJ2-1|TRBV5-4|.
CASSLSGPMWNEQFF
>TRBJ2-7|TRBV19|.
CASSATTGGLSYEQYF
>TRBJ2-3|TRBV6-5|.
CASSSRSDTQYF
>TRBJ2-7|TRBV7-9|.
CASRDSLSYEQYF
>TRBJ1-5|TRBV2|.
CASRLGEDQPQHF
>TRBJ2-3|TRBV28|.
CASSTTSGRVTDTQYF
>TRBJ2-7|TRBV30|.
CAWSVGTAHEQYF
>TRBJ1-2|TRBV4-2|.
CASSQQDRSGYTF
>TRBJ2-7|TRBV27|.
CASSQPGSISYEQYF
>TRBJ2-2|TRBV7-9|.
CASSPKRGGIPGELFF
>TRBJ1-2|TRBV10-1|many
CASAPKTYGYTF
>TRBJ1-2|TRBV2|.
CASNKDRMRWGYTF
>TRBJ2-5|TRBV18|few
CASSALSLETQYF
>TRBJ1-2|TRBV15|.
CATSRVVAGLPYGYTF
>TRBJ2-1|TRBV6-1|.
CASSEVSKFF
>TRBJ2-5|TRBV11-1|few
CASSRTGAGETQYF
>TRBJ2-3|TRBV7-8|once
CASSFTSSGGDTQYF
>TRBJ1-3|TRBV7-9|.
CASSLGDRRGNTIYF
>TRBJ2-7|TRBV9|.
CASSVGGNEQYF
>TRBJ1-1|TRBV5-1|.
CASSSGVYRGEAFF
>TRBJ1-5|TRBV19|.
CASSIPGQGSQPQHF
>TRBJ1-2|TRBV18|.
CASSPRQGYGYTF
>TRBJ2-3|TRBV4-1|.
CASSQVHTSTDTQYF